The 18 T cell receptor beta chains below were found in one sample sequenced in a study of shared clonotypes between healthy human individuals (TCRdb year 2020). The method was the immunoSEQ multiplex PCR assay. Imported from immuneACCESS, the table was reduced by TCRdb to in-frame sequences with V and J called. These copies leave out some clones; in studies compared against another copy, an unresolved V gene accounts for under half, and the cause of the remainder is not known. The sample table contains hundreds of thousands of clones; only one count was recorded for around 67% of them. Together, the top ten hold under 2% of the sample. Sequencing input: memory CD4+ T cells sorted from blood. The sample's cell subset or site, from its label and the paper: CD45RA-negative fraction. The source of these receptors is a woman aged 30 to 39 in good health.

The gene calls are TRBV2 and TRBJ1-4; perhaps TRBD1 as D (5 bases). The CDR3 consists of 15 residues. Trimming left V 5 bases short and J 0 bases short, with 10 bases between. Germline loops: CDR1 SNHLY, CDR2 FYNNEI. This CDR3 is CASSSQEATNEKLFF. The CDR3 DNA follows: TGTGCCAGCAGTTCACAGGAGGCAACTAATGAAAAACTGTTTTTT. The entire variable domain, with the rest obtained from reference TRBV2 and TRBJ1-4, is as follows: EPEVTQTPSHQVTQMGQEVILRCVPISNHLYFYWYRQILGQKVEFLVSFYNNEISEKSEIFDDQFSVERPDGSNFTLKIRSTKLEDSAMYFCASSSQEATNEKLFFGSGTQLSVL.

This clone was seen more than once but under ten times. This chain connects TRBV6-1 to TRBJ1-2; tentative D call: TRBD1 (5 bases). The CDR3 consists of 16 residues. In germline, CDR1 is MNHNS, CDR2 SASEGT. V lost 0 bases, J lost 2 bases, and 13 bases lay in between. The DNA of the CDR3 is TGTGCCAGCAGTGAAGCCGCCATGGGGGGGAACTATGGCTACACCTTC. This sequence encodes CASSEAAMGGNYGYTF.

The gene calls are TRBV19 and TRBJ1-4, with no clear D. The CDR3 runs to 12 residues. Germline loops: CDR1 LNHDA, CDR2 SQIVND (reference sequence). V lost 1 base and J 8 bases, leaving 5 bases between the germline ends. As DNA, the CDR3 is TGTGCCAGTAGTATAGTAGGCGAAAAACTGTTTTTT. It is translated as CASSIVGEKLFF.

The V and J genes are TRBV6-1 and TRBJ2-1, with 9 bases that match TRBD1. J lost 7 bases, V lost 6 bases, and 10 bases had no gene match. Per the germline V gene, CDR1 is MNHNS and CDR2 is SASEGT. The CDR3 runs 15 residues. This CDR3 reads CASRVGQGLENEQFF. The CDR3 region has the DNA TGTGCCAGCAGAGTGGGACAGGGTTTGGAGAATGAGCAGTTCTTC.

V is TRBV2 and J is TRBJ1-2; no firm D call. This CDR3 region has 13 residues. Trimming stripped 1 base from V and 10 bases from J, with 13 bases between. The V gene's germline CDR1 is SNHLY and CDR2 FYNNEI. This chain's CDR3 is CASSEETSSDYTF. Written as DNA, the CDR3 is TGTGCCAGCAGTGAAGAGACCTCAAGTGACTACACCTTC. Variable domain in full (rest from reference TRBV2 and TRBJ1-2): EPEVTQTPSHQVTQMGQEVILRCVPISNHLYFYWYRQILGQKVEFLVSFYNNEISEKSEIFDDQFSVERPDGSNFTLKIRSTKLEDSAMYFCASSEETSSDYTFGSGTRLTVV.

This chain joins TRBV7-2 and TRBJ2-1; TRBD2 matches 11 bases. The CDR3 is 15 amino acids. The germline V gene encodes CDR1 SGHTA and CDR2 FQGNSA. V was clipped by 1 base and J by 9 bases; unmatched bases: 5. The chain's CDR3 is CASSLGLAGGTEQFF. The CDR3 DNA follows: TGTGCCAGCAGCTTAGGTCTAGCGGGAGGTACTGAGCAGTTCTTC.

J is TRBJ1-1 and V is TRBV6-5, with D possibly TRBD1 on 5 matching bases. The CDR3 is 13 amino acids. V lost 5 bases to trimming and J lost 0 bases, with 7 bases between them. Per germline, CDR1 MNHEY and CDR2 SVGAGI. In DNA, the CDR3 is TGTGCCAGCAGTCGGGACTTGAACACTGAAGCTTTCTTT. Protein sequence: CASSRDLNTEAFF.

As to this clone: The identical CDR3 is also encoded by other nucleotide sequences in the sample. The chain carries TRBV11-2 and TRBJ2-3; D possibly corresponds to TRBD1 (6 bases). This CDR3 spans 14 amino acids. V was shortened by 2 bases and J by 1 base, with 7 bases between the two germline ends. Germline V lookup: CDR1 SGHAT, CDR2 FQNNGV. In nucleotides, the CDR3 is TGTGCCAGCAGCTTAAACAGGGGCACAGATACGCAGTATTTT. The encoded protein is CASSLNRGTDTQYF.

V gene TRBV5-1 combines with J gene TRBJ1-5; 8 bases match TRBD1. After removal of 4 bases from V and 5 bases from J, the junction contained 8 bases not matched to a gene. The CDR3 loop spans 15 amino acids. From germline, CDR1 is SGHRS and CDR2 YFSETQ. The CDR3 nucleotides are TGCGCCAGCAGCCCGGAGGCAGGGGGCGATCAGCCCCAGCATTTT. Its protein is CASSPEAGGDQPQHF. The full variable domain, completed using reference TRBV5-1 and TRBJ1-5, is KAGVTQTPRYLIKTRGQQVTLSCSPISGHRSVSWYQQTPGQGLQFLFEYFSETQRNKGNFPGRFSGRQFSNSRSEMNVSTLELGDSALYLCASSPEAGGDQPQHFGDGTRLSIL.

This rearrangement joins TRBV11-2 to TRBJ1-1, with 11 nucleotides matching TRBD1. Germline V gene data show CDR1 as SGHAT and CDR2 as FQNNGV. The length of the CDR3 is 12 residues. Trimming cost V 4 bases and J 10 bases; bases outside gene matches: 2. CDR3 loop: CASSSDRGRAFF. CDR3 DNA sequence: TGTGCCAGCAGCTCGGACAGGGGGCGAGCTTTCTTT.

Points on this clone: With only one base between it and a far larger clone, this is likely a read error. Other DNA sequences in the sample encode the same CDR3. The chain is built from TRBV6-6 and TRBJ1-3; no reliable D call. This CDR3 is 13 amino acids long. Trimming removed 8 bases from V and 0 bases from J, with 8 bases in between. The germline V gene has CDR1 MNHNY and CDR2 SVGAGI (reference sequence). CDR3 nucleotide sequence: TGTGCCAGCCGGAGGGACTCTGGAAACACCATATATTTT. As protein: CASRRDSGNTIYF.

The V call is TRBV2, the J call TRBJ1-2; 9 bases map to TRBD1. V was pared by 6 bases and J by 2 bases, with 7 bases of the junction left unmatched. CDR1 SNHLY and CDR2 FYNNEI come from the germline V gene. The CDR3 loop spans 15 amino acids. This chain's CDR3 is CASRAPGQGNYGYTF. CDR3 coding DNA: TGTGCCAGCAGGGCTCCGGGACAGGGCAACTATGGCTACACCTTC.

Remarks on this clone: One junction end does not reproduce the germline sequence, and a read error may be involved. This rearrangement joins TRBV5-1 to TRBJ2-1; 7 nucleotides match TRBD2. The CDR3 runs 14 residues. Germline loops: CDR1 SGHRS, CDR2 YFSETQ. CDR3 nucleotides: TGCGCCAGCAGATTGGCGGGAGTCGAAAATGAGCAGTTCTTC. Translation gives CASRLAGVENEQFF. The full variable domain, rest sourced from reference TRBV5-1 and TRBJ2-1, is KAGVTQTPRYLIKTRGQQVTLSCSPISGHRSVSWYQQTPGQGLQFLFEYFSETQRNKGNFPGRFSGRQFSNSRSEMNVSTLELGDSALYLCASRLAGVENEQFFGPGTRLTVL.

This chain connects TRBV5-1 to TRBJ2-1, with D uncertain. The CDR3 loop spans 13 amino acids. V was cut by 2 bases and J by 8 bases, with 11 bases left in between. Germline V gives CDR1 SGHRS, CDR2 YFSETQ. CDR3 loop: CASSFTVTDEQFF. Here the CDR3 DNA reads TGCGCCAGCAGCTTCACCGTAACTGATGAGCAGTTCTTC.

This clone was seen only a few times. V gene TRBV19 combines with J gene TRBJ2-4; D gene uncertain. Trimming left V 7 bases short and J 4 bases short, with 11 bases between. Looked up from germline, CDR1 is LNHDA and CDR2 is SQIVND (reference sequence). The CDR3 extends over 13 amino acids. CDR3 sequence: CASNTYEKNIQYF. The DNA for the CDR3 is TGTGCCAGTAACACCTATGAGAAAAACATTCAGTACTTC.

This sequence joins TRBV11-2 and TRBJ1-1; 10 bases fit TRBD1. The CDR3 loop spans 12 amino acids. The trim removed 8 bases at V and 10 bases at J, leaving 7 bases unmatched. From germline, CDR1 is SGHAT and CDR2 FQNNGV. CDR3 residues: CASRDRGYRAFF. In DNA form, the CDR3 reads TGTGCCAGCCGGGACAGGGGTTACCGAGCTTTCTTT.

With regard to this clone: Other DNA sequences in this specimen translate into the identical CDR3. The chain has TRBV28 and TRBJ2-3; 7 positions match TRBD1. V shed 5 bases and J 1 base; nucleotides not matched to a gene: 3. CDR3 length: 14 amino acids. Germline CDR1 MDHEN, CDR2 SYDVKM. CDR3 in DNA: TGTGCCAGCAGTACCGGACAGGGCACAGATACGCAGTATTTT. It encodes CASSTGQGTDTQYF.

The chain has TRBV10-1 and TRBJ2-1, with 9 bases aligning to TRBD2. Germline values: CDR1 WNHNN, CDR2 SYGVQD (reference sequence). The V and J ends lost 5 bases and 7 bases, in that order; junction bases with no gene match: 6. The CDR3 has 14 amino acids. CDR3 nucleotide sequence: TGCGCCAGCAGTAGGGCGGGAGGGCGTAATGAGCAGTTCTTC. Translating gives CASSRAGGRNEQFF.